This TCR beta chain was captured in a study of Graves' ophthalmopathy and Graves' hyperthyroidism. This clonotype was seen repeatedly, ten times or more. As the template, RNA transcripts were used to amplify TCR beta CDR3 regions. HTBI primers primed a first-round RT-PCR, and a second-round multiplex PCR followed. TCRdb recomputed calls from the multiplex PCR reads with MiXCR, one row per CDR3 protein. The sample holds about 640,000 distinct CDR3 sequences, about 40% seen once. Uncontrolled infections, pregnancy, lactation or other autoimmune diseases led to patient exclusion. V lost 0 bases and J lost 4, with 6 bases in between. This CDR3 is built from 12 residues. CDR1 and CDR2 from the germline V gene are DFQATT and SNEGSKA (reference sequence).

V and J are TRBV20-1 and TRBJ2-5; D gene uncertain. Sequenced: peripheral blood. This TCR derives from an adult man with Graves' ophthalmopathy. In DNA, the CDR3 is TGCAGTGCTAGAGATAACCTAGAGACCCAGTACTTC. It encodes CSARDNLETQYF.